This entry lists 11 T cell receptor beta chains sequenced from one sample in a study of blood T cell repertoires in COVID-19. Measured with immunoSEQ multiplex PCR; TCRdb has only the in-frame clones, and not every one. The table lists 260,000 or so clones, 83% of them singletons, with 3% to 4% in the top ten. The sample consisted of PBMCs or T cells enriched from blood (not recorded which). The receptors come from a woman aged 40 to 49 who had been exposed to COVID-19.

This chain connects TRBV9 to TRBJ1-2, with D possibly being TRBD1 (5 bases). V lost 5 bases to trimming and J lost 4 bases, with 12 bases between them. Germline CDR1 SGDLS, CDR2 YYNGEE. This CDR3 region has 13 residues. The CDR3, as DNA: TGTGCCAGCAGGGGACTTCCCGGCTATGGCTACACCTTC. This translates into CASRGLPGYGYTF.

This chain joins TRBV3-1 (or the pseudogene TRBV3-2) and TRBJ2-6; 7 nucleotides line up with TRBD1. Germline V lookup: CDR1 LGHDT, CDR2 YNNKEL (reference sequence). V gave up 0 bases and J gave up 7 bases; unmatched junction bases: 15. This CDR3 has 19 amino acids. In DNA form, the CDR3 reads TGTGCCAGCAGCCAAGATGTGGACAGGAGCCTTCTCTACGCCAACGTCCTGACTTTC. The encoded protein is CASSQDVDRSLLYANVLTF.

The J gene is TRBJ1-2, the V gene TRBV27; 8 positions match TRBD1. V lost 5 bases and J lost 4; bases outside the gene matches: 6. Germline V CDR1 and CDR2: MNHEY, SMNVEV (reference sequence). The CDR3 spans 14 residues. CDR3 nucleotides: TGTGCCAGCAGTAAAAGGACAGGGAGCTATGGCTACACCTTC. Translated: CASSKRTGSYGYTF.

This rearrangement joins TRBV19 to TRBJ1-2; 9 bases match TRBD1. Unmatched junction bases numbered 11, after V lost 7 bases and J lost 8 bases. This CDR3 spans 14 amino acids. From germline, CDR1 is LNHDA and CDR2 SQIVND (reference sequence). The CDR3 region has the DNA TGTGCCAGTACCCCGGTGCGACAGGGGGTCGGCTACACCTTC. Its protein product is CASTPVRQGVGYTF.

The rearrangement uses TRBV20-1 and TRBJ1-5, with 7 bases lining up with TRBD1. The V and J ends lost 3 bases and 2 bases, in that order; junction bases with no gene match: 4. Germline CDR1 DFQATT, CDR2 SNEGSKA (reference sequence). The CDR3 totals 14 residues. The CDR3, as DNA: TGCAGTGCTAGTACAGGGGTTGGCAATCAGCCCCAGCATTTT. Translated, it gives CSASTGVGNQPQHF.

The chain joins TRBV7-3 to TRBJ2-1; a possible D gene is TRBD2 (6 bases). Trimming removed 6 bases at V and 1 base at J, with 7 bases between. The V gene's germline CDR1 is SGHTA and CDR2 FQGTGA. The CDR3 is 13 residues long. CDR3 sequence: CASRAGSYNEQFF. CDR3 in DNA: TGTGCCAGCAGGGCGGGGTCCTACAATGAGCAGTTCTTC.

The rearrangement joins TRBV29-1 to TRBJ1-6, with D possibly matching TRBD1 (6 bases). Trimming took off 3 bases at V and 5 bases at J, with 14 bases between the two ends. From germline, CDR1 is SQVTM and CDR2 ANQGSEA. CDR3 size: 15 residues. The CDR3 DNA reads TGCAGCGTTGAGCGGCCAGGGGACCATAATTCACCCCTCCACTTT. It is translated as CSVERPGDHNSPLHF.

The chain carries TRBV21-1 and TRBJ1-5; the D call TRBD1 from the table was never checked on the DNA. TRBV21-1 counts as a pseudogene. The CDR3 consists of 17 residues. The CDR3 loop reads CASSKEVDRVVNQPQHF. The CDR3, as DNA: TGTGCCAGCAGCAAAGAGGTCGACAGGGTGGTCAATCAGCCCCAGCATTTT.

The chain combines TRBV29-1 with TRBJ2-3; D gene uncertain. Germline V gene sequence: CDR1 SQVTM, CDR2 ANQGSEA. The CDR3 covers 12 residues. V was trimmed by 0 bases and J by 7 bases, leaving 8 bases between them. The CDR3 DNA reads as TGCAGCGTTGAAGAACAGACCAATACGCAGTATTTT. Protein product: CSVEEQTNTQYF.

This clone has ten or more counts. The V call is TRBV12-5, the J call TRBJ1-2, with D perhaps TRBD1 (6 bases). The CDR3 runs 20 residues. The V end lost 0 bases, the J end lost 0 bases, and 23 bases lay between the germline ends. Looked up from germline, CDR1 is LGHNT and CDR2 is FRNRAP. This chain's CDR3 is CASGLVEGWVPGHPNYGYTF. CDR3 sequence (DNA): TGTGCTAGTGGTTTGGTAGAGGGGTGGGTTCCGGGACATCCTAACTATGGCTACACCTTC.

V is TRBV11-2 and J is TRBJ2-1, with TRBD1 matching 9 bases. The germline CDR1 and CDR2 sequences are SGHAT and FQNNGV. The CDR3 runs 17 residues. With 5 bases clipped from V and 4 bases from J, the junction kept 12 bases outside the gene matches. The CDR3, as DNA: TGTGCCAGCAGCGATAAACAGGGGGCCAAAGATTACAATGAGCAGTTCTTC. This gives the protein CASSDKQGAKDYNEQFF.